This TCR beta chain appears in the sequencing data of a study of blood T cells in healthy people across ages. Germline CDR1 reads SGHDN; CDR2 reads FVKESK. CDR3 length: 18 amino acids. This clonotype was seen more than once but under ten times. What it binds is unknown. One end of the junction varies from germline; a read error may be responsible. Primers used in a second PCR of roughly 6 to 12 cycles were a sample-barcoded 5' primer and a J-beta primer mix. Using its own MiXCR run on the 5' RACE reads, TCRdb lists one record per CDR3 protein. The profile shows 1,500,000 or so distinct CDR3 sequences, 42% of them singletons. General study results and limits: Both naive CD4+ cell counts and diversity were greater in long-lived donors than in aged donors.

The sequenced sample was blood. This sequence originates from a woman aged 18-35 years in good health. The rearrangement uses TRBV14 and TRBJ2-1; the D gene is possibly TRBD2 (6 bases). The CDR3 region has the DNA TGTGCCAGCCGCCACCTACGTTTGGACTATACCTCCTACAATGAGCAGTTCTTC. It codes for CASRHLRLDYTSYNEQFF. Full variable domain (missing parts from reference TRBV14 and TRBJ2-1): EAGVTQFPSHSVIEKGQTVTLRCDPISGHDNLYWYRRVMGKEIKFLLHFVKESKQDESGMPNNRFLAERTGGTYSTLKVQPAELEDSGVYFCASRHLRLDYTSYNEQFFGPGTRLTVL.